The 14 T cell receptor beta chains given below trace back to one sample, sequenced in a study of early T cells in non-severe SARS-CoV-2 infection. TCRdb passed the 5' RACE reads through MiXCR, listing each CDR3 protein once. The sample records about 64,000 distinct CDR3 sequences, roughly 13% being singletons. The sequencing sample was made of whole blood. The origin of the receptors is an adult who was a healthcare worker with PCR-confirmed SARS-CoV-2 infection or an uninfected control (not recorded which).

The rearrangement joins TRBV5-4 to TRBJ2-2; 7 nucleotides line up with TRBD1. This CDR3 contains 14 residues. V was clipped by 5 bases and J by 6 bases; unmatched bases: 7. CDR1 is SGHNT, CDR2 YYREEE, per germline (reference sequence). DNA of the CDR3: TGTGCCAGCAGTACGACAGGGATCCCCGGGGAGCTGTTTTTT. This codes for CASSTTGIPGELFF.

This clonotype was counted between two and nine times. This chain joins TRBV9 and TRBJ2-1; D is perhaps TRBD1 (5 bases). Trimming shortened V by 3 bases and J by 9 bases, and 10 bases separated the two germline ends. Germline lookup yields CDR1 SGDLS and CDR2 YYNGEE. There are 12 residues in the CDR3. The CDR3 DNA sequence: TGTGCCAGCAGCGGGCAGGGTATTGAGCAGTTCTTC. Its translation: CASSGQGIEQFF.

Written as DNA, the CDR3 is TGTGCCAGCAGCCGCGGTCCTAGTGCCTACAATGAGCAGTTCTTC. Translated: CASSRGPSAYNEQFF. The V gene is TRBV5-6, the J gene TRBJ2-1; D call uncertain. The CDR3 has 15 amino acids. Germline V gene lookup returns CDR1 SGHDT and CDR2 YYEEEE. V lost 4 bases and J 2 bases, leaving 13 bases between the germline ends.

The chain links TRBV7-2 to TRBJ2-3, with D perhaps matching TRBD1 (5 bases). V lost 1 base and J 5 bases, leaving 13 bases between the germline ends. CDR1 SGHTA and CDR2 FQGNSA come from the germline V gene. The CDR3 sequence is 15 residues long. The CDR3 spells CASSLDLSGLDTQYF. CDR3 DNA: TGTGCCAGCAGCTTAGACCTCTCAGGGTTAGATACGCAGTATTTT. The complete variable domain, with remaining parts taken from reference TRBV7-2 and TRBJ2-3, reads GAGVSQSPSNKVTEKGKDVELRCDPISGHTALYWYRQSLGQGLEFLIYFQGNSAPDKSGLPSDRFSAERTGGSVSTLTIQRTQQEDSAVYLCASSLDLSGLDTQYFGPGTRLTVL.

This clonotype was recorded a few times. CDR3 amino acids: CAISENSGNTIYF. DNA for the CDR3: TGTGCCATCAGTGAAAACTCTGGAAACACCATATATTTT. The rearrangement uses TRBV10-3 and TRBJ1-3; D remains ambiguous. From germline, CDR1 is ENHRY and CDR2 SYGVKD. Between the trimmed V and J ends, which lost 3 bases and 0 bases, there was a span of 3 bases. The CDR3 has 13 residues.

The genes are TRBV10-2 and TRBJ1-6, with a possible D match to TRBD1 (6 bases). This CDR3 comprises 13 residues. Deletions cut 7 bases from V and 6 bases from J, with 10 bases between. Germline V gene lookup returns CDR1 WSHSY and CDR2 SAAADI. Here the CDR3 reads CASNTGINSPLHF. The CDR3 DNA reads TGCGCCAGCAACACAGGGATTAATTCACCCCTCCACTTT.

The chain recombines TRBV29-1 with TRBJ2-3; D ambiguous. CDR1 SQVTM and CDR2 ANQGSEA come from the germline V gene. Trimming cost V 3 bases and J 4 bases, with 5 bases left between them. The CDR3 totals 11 residues. CDR3 nucleotides: TGCAGCGTTGACAGGCCAGATACGCAGTATTTT. Protein product: CSVDRPDTQYF.

The chain recombines TRBV7-2 with TRBJ2-1; 11 positions match TRBD2. Unmatched junction bases numbered 11, after V lost 5 bases and J lost 8 bases. The CDR3 runs 16 residues. Germline V lookup: CDR1 SGHTA, CDR2 FQGNSA. The CDR3, as DNA: TGTGCCAGCAGCCCCTTAGCGGGGGGGGCGGTCGATGAGCAGTTCTTC. Amino acids: CASSPLAGGAVDEQFF.

The sample holds one count of this clonotype. The chain links TRBV3-1 to TRBJ2-4; D unresolved. The CDR3 sequence is 17 residues long. The ends were cut back, 0 bases at V and 0 bases at J, with 12 bases in the middle. The germline V gene encodes CDR1 LGHDT and CDR2 YNNKEL (reference sequence). The CDR3 spells CASSQDVASVAKNIQYF. The CDR3 DNA sequence: TGTGCCAGCAGCCAAGATGTCGCGAGTGTAGCCAAAAACATTCAGTACTTC.

The chain couples TRBV9 to TRBJ1-6; the D is unclear. Germline CDR1 reads SGDLS; CDR2 reads YYNGEE. CDR3 length equals 12 residues. Between the trimmed V and J ends, which lost 0 bases and 11 bases, there was a span of 6 bases. CDR3 DNA: TGTGCCAGCAGCGTAGCTGGGGCACCCCTCCACTTT. This gives the protein CASSVAGAPLHF.

The chain combines TRBV20-1 with TRBJ2-3; TRBD2 agrees at 13 bases. This CDR3 is built from 17 residues. The ends lost 4 bases at V and 0 bases at J; junction bases unmatched: 7. CDR1 DFQATT and CDR2 SNEGSKA come from the germline V gene (reference sequence). In nucleotides, the CDR3 is TGCAGTGCTACCCGGACTAGCGGGGGTCCTAGCACAGATACGCAGTATTTT. Protein sequence: CSATRTSGGPSTDTQYF.

This clonotype was observed a handful of times. The chain couples TRBV7-9 to TRBJ2-3, with 12 bases aligning to TRBD2. The CDR3 totals 16 residues. Unmatched junction bases numbered 6, after V lost 4 bases and J lost 4 bases. The germline CDR1 and CDR2 sequences are SEHNR and FQNEAQ (reference sequence). The CDR3 loop is CASSSPSGGAPDTQYF. The CDR3 nucleotides read TGTGCCAGCAGCTCTCCTAGCGGGGGGGCCCCAGATACGCAGTATTTT. The full variable domain, in which reference TRBV7-9 and TRBJ2-3 provide the parts outside the CDR3, is DTGVSQNPRHKITKRGQNVTFRCDPISEHNRLYWYRQTLGQGPEFLTYFQNEAQLEKSRLLSDRFSAERPKGSFSTLEIQRTEQGDSAMYLCASSSPSGGAPDTQYFGPGTRLTVL.

This clonotype was observed a few times. The chain joins TRBV19 to TRBJ2-7, with D tentatively TRBD1 (6 bases). The CDR3 covers 13 residues. CDR1 is LNHDA and CDR2 is SQIVND in the germline V gene (reference sequence). Trimming removed 6 bases from V and 0 bases from J, with 9 bases in between. The CDR3 DNA is TGTGCCAGTAGCAGGGGACCCTCCTACGAGCAGTACTTC. It yields the protein CASSRGPSYEQYF.

Only one count was recorded for this clonotype. Its ends do not fully match the called genes, so a read error is possible. The chain carries TRBV7-6 and TRBJ2-7, with TRBD1 matching over 10 bases. Germline-derived CDR1 and CDR2 are SGHVS and FNYEAQ. The CDR3 covers 13 residues. DNA of the CDR3: TGTGCCAGCGGCTTGGACAGGGGGGGCGAGCAGTACTTC. Its protein product is CASGLDRGGEQYF.